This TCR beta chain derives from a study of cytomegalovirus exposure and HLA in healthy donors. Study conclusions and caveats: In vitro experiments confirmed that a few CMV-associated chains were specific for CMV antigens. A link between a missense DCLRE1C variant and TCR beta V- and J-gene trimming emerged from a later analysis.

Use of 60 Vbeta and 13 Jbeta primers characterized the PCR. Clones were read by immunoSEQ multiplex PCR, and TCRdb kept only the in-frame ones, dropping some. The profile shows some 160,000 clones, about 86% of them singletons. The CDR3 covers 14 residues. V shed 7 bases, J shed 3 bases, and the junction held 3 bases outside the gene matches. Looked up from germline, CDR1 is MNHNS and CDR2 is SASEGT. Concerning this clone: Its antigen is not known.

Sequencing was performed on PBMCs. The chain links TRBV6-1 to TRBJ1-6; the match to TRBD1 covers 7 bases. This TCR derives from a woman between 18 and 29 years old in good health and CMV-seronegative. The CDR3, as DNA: TGTGCCAGCACTTGGGACAGCTATAATTCACCCCTCCACTTT. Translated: CASTWDSYNSPLHF.